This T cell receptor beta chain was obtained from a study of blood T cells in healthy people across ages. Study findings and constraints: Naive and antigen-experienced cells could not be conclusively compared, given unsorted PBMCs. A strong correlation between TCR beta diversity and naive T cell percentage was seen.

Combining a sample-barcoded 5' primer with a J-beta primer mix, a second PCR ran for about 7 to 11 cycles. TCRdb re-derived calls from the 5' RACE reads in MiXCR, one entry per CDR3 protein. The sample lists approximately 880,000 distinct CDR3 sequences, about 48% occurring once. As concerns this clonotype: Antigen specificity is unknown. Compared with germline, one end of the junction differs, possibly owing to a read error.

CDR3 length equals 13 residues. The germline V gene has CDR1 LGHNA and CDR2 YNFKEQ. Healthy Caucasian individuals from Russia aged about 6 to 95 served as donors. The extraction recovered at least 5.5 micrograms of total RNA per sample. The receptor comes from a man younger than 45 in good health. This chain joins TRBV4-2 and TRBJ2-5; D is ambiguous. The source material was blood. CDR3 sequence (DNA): TGTGCCAGCATCCAAGGCCTTAGCCAGACCCAGTACTTC. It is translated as CASIQGLSQTQYF.